Detailed here is one TCR beta chain. This clonotype is termed medium-sized (0.01 to 0.1%). Its antigen has not been determined. Base qualities are missing; no much larger clone stands one base away. For CDR1 and CDR2, the germline V gene (reference sequence) lists LNHDA and SQIVND. V and J lose 5 bases and 3 bases, and a span of 11 bases separates them. The CDR3, cysteine through phenylalanine, is 13 amino acids long. Here the CDR3 DNA is all that survives: 39 bases in frame from base 1. Using a BD FACSAria II cell sorter, four subsets defined by PD-1 and/or TIGIT were sorted out of live CD3+CD8+TCRalphabeta+ cells. Circulating CD8 T cells were sorted into four subsets by PD-1 and TIGIT expression to characterize their relevance to anti-PD-1 therapy response. For every sorted CD8 T-cell subset, sequencing covered both the TCR alpha and the TCR beta chains. Peripheral blood was collected before the first anti-PD-1 injection, after two injections and after four injections. Ficoll gradient centrifugation was used to isolate PBMCs immediately. Until use, PBMCs were stored frozen in liquid nitrogen in RPMI containing about 21% FCS and approximately 10% DMSO. Thawed PBMCs were stained with a viability dye and antibodies against CD3, CD8alpha, TCRalphabeta, PD-1 and TIGIT. Total RNA was extracted with the RNeasy Kit, and every sample reached a RIN above 7.

The data are from a study of circulating CD8 cells and anti-PD-1 response in melanoma (dated by TCRdb to the early 2020s). For context, the study as a whole: Nivolumab was given to patients intravenously at 3 mg/kg every 2 weeks. Patients with complete or partial responses were counted as responders, while patients with stable or progressive disease (RECIST v1.1) were counted as non-responders. The melanoma cohort included approximately 13 patients, of whom seven received anti-PD-1 as first-line therapy and six had previously received targeted therapy or immunotherapy. On on-treatment samples, PD-1 was detected using a biotinylated anti-human IgG4 antibody. A total of around 11 melanoma patients were included in the TCR repertoire analysis, 4 of them responders and 7 non-responders. Beyond this particular receptor, the publication reports: The authors pointed out that the cohort included both treatment-naive and previously treated patients, and that this mix could influence the results. Because tumor material was not accessible, tumor reactivity was instead assessed by peptide assays on expanded sorted subsets. Repertoires were mostly private between subsets, with fewer than 7% of TRB clonotypes shared at M1, and the greatest sharing occurred between DPOS and TIGIT. The highest diversity was observed in the DNEG repertoire, similar and higher clonality was shown by the PD-1 and DPOS repertoires, and the lowest diversity was found in the TIGIT repertoires. The published TCR repertoire comparisons relied only on baseline and M1 samples from a small cohort that had few responders. Because material was limited, experiments were generally done without replicates.

Sequencing used a NextSeq 500. The QIAseq Immune Repertoire RNA Library Kit, Human TCR Panel was used to prepare TCR libraries from 15 ng of total RNA. Sequencing of the TCR libraries was done on an Illumina NextSeq with a Mid Output V2 kit and asymmetric 261x41 paired-end reads. Each TCR library was diluted to approximately 4 nM, pooled, denatured and loaded at around 0.9 pM. Per the source publication's procedure: TCR FASTQ files were processed in the QIAGEN GeneGlobe Data Analysis Center, with downstream analysis in R 3.5.2. Clonality was computed as one minus Shannon entropy normalized by the log of the number of unique productive sequences. Fisher exact tests at 5% FDR, run separately within each subset, picked out TRA or TRB clonotypes whose abundance differed between baseline and M1. Differentially abundant clonotypes were grouped as emerging, expanding, contracting or non-expanding/contracting. Morisita's overlap index was used to measure how much repertoires overlapped between patients. Using fastp trimming at Q25 and MiXCR clonotype assembly, TCRdb reanalyzed the public sequencing data and kept in-frame beta chains. Every distinct CDR3 protein forms one entry, paired with its most common genes and DNA. The V and J calls were determined by TCRdb, not by the authors. The sample records a few hundred distinct CDR3 sequences, roughly 6.4% of which are singletons. About 23% of the sample is taken by the ten largest.

This sequence was found in a human donor with melanoma. The input for sequencing was CD8+ T cells from PBMCs, taken at baseline or after one month of anti-PD-1 therapy (not recorded which). The sequence is built from TRBV19 and TRBJ2-7; 6 matching bases give a weak D call of TRBD1. The CDR3 amino acid sequence is: CASSSGGYYEQYF. The DNA sequence is TGTGCCAGTAGTTCTGGGGGCTACTACGAGCAGTACTTC.